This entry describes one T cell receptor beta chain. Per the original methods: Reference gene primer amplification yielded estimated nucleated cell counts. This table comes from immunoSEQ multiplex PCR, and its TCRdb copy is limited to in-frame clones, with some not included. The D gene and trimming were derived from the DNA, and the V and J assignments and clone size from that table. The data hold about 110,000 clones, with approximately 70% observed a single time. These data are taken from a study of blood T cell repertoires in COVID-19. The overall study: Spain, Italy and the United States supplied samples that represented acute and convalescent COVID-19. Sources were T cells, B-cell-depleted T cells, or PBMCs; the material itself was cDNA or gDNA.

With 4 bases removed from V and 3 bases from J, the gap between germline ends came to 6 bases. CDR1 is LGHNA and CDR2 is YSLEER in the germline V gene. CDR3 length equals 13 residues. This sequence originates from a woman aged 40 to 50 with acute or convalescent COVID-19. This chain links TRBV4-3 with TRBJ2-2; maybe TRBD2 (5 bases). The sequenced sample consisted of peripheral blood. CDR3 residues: CASSLSDTGELFF. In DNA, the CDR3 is TGCGCCAGCAGCCTTAGCGACACCGGGGAGCTGTTTTTT.